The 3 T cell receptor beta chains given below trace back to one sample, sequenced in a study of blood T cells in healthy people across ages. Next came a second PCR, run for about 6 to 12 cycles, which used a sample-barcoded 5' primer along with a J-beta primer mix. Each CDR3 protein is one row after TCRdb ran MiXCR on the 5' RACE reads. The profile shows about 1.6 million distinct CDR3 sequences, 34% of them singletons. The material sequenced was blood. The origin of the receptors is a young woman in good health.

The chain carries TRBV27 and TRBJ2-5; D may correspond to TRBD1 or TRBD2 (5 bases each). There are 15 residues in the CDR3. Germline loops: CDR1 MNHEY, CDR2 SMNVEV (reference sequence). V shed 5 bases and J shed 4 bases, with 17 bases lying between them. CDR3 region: CASSINTRGPETQYF. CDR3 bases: TGTGCCAGCAGTATAAACACGAGGGGCCCAGAGACCCAGTACTTC.

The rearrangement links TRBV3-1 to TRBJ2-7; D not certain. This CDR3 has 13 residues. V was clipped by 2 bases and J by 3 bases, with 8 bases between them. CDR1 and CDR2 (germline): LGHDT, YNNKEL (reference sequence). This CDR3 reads CASSQNRIYEQYF. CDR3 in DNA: TGTGCCAGCAGCCAAAATCGGATCTACGAGCAGTACTTC.

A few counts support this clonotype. The CDR3 spells CASSRDRGGYNEQFF. Written as DNA, the CDR3 is TGCGCCAGCAGCCGGGACAGGGGAGGGTACAATGAGCAGTTCTTC. The chain is built from TRBV5-1 and TRBJ2-1; TRBD1 aligns across 10 bases. The length of the CDR3 is 15 residues. V was clipped by 4 bases and J by 4 bases; unmatched bases: 5. Germline values: CDR1 SGHRS, CDR2 YFSETQ.